A single sample gave rise to the 8 T cell receptor beta chains below, sequenced in a study of T cell responses to AZD1222 COVID-19 vaccine. Here immunoSEQ multiplex PCR was the method, and the copy in TCRdb shows in-frame clones only, minus some. The sample carries approximately 24,000 clones, around 90% recorded once. The source material was peripheral blood, sampled 28 days after the second AZD1222 dose. The source is an adult who received the AZD1222 COVID-19 vaccine.

This clone was seen once. CDR3 sequence: CASSSTGLNTEAFF. The CDR3 coding sequence is TGTGCCAGCTCGTCGACAGGACTGAACACTGAAGCTTTCTTT. J is TRBJ1-1 and V is TRBV18; possibly TRBD1 for D (6 bases). Trimming shortened V by 6 bases and J by 0 bases, and 11 bases separated the two germline ends. The germline CDR1 and CDR2 sequences are KGHSH and LQKENI. The CDR3 runs 14 residues.

The CDR3 bases are TGTGCCAGCTCCCCCGCCTCCTACGAGCAGTACTTC. Residues: CASSPASYEQYF. The genes are TRBV18 and TRBJ2-7; D remains ambiguous. This CDR3 region has 12 residues. Germline loops: CDR1 KGHSH, CDR2 LQKENI. V lost 6 bases and J 0 bases, leaving 6 bases between the germline ends.

The table lists this clone with a few counts. This chain links TRBV27 with TRBJ2-7; 7 bases align to TRBD2. The CDR3 loop spans 13 amino acids. Germline V gene data show CDR1 as MNHEY and CDR2 as SMNVEV (reference sequence). Trimming cost V 6 bases and J 3 bases; bases outside gene matches: 5. The CDR3 DNA sequence: TGTGCCAGCAGAGCGGGACGGATCTACGAGCAGTACTTC. Amino acids: CASRAGRIYEQYF.

CDR3 nucleotides: TGTGCCAGCAGCATTAGAGGCCTCGGGGGGGGCGAGCAGTACTTC. Its protein product is CASSIRGLGGGEQYF. This sequence joins TRBV11-2 and TRBJ2-7; 8 nucleotides match TRBD2. V lost 5 bases, J lost 6 bases, and 12 bases stayed unmatched. The CDR3 is made up of 15 amino acids. The germline CDR1 and CDR2 sequences are SGHAT and FQNNGV.

This clone occurred once. The rearrangement uses TRBV28 and TRBJ1-6, with D unresolved. Germline CDR1 is MDHEN and CDR2 is SYDVKM. Trimming cost V 7 bases and J 9 bases, with 10 bases left between them. CDR3 length equals 12 residues. The CDR3: CASTRRGSPLHF. CDR3 nucleotides: TGTGCCAGCACCCGCCGGGGTTCACCCCTCCACTTT. The full variable domain, completed using reference TRBV28 and TRBJ1-6, is DVKVTQSSRYLVKRTGEKVFLECVQDMDHENMFWYRQDPGLGLRLIYFSYDVKMKEKGDIPEGYSVSREKKERFSLILESASTNQTSMYLCASTRRGSPLHFGNGTRLTVT.

The rearrangement links TRBV6-2 or TRBV6-3 to TRBJ2-2; 12 nucleotides agree with TRBD1. The CDR3 spans 17 residues. V lost 6 bases, J lost 5 bases, and 10 bases stayed unmatched. The V gene's germline CDR1 is MNHEY and CDR2 SVGEGT. The CDR3 is CASSSAAGQGATGELFF. For the CDR3, the DNA is TGTGCCAGCAGCTCGGCCGCGGGACAGGGGGCGACCGGGGAGCTGTTTTTT.

The chain is built from TRBV3-1 (or the pseudogene TRBV3-2) and TRBJ1-5; D not resolved. In germline, CDR1 is LGHDT, CDR2 YNNKEL (reference sequence). The CDR3 totals 14 residues. V lost 0 bases, J lost 7 bases, and 10 bases lay in between. CDR3 sequence (DNA): TGTGCCAGCAGCCAAGATACCAATGGGCAGCCCCAGCATTTT. This translates into CASSQDTNGQPQHF.

V usage is TRBV4-1 and J usage is TRBJ1-6; D unresolved. Germline V gene sequence: CDR1 MGHRA, CDR2 YSYEKL. Trimming stripped 5 bases from V and 0 bases from J, with 14 bases between. This CDR3 comprises 17 residues. The CDR3 DNA is TGCGCCAGCAGCTCCCCTAAGGAAAGCTCCTATAATTCACCCCTCCACTTT. Its protein product is CASSSPKESSYNSPLHF.